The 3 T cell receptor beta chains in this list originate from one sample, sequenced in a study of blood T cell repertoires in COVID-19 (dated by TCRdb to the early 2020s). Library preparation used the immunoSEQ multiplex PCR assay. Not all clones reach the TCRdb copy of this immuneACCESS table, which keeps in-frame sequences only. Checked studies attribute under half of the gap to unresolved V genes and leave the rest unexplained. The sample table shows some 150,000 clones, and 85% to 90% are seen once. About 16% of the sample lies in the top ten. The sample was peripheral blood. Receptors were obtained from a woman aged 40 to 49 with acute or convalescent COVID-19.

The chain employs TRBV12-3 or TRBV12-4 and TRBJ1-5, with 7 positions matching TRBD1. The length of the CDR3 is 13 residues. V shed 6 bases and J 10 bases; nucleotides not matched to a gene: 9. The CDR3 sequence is CASSQGGAGPQHF. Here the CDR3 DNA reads TGTGCCAGCAGCCAGGGGGGTGCGGGCCCCCAGCATTTT.

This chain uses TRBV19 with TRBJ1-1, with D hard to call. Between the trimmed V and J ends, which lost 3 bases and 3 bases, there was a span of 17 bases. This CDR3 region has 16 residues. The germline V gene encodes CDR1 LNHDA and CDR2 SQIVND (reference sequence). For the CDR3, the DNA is TGTGCCAGTAGTATGAGGCCGACCCGTTTGGACACTGAAGCTTTCTTT. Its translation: CASSMRPTRLDTEAFF.

The CDR3: CASSQRGQEKAFF. The CDR3 coding sequence is TGCGCCAGCAGCCAAAGAGGACAGGAAAAAGCTTTCTTT. This chain links TRBV4-1 with TRBJ1-1; 7 bases align to TRBD1. This CDR3 region has 13 residues. The germline CDR1 and CDR2 sequences are MGHRA and YSYEKL. Trimming cost V 2 bases and J 9 bases; bases outside gene matches: 6.